This T cell receptor (beta chain) was recovered during a study of shared clonotypes between healthy human individuals. Overall study context: Every donor yielded three CD4 naive, three CD4 memory, two CD8 naive and one CD8 memory plate.

At the deep level, the assay was run. Repertoires were generated with immunoSEQ multiplex PCR, while TCRdb's copy carries only in-frame clones and drops some. The table shows 1.4 million to 1.5 million clones, with roughly 96% occurring only once. The source of this sequence is a man in his thirties or forties in good health. Material: naive CD4+ T cells sorted from blood. Subset noted: CD45RA+ positively selected.

The DNA for the CDR3 is TGTGCCACCATCGGACTAGCGGGAGTCCGGACCGGGGAGCTGTTTTTT. This gives the protein CATIGLAGVRTGELFF. This chain uses TRBV27 with TRBJ2-2; 13 bases map to TRBD2. The V segment lost 10 bases and the J segment 5 bases; nucleotides outside the gene matches: 10. The CDR3 extends over 16 amino acids. CDR1 is MNHEY, CDR2 SMNVEV, per germline (reference sequence).